This T cell receptor beta chain derives from a study of T cell repertoires in cytomegalovirus infection. Findings and limits, study-wide: What dominated the ex vivo response were HLA-C-restricted CMV-specific TCR beta clonotypes.

TCRdb used MiXCR to reprocess the reads, holding one entry per CDR3 protein. The sample consists of 150,000 to 200,000 distinct CDR3 sequences, 15% to 20% of them appearing once. This clonotype was detected a few times. Its matching antigen is unknown. There are 13 residues in the CDR3. The germline gives CDR1 LNHDA, CDR2 SQIVND (reference sequence). V dropped 3 bases and J dropped 1 base, with 6 bases sitting between them. V gene TRBV19 combines with J gene TRBJ1-1; D not resolved. What was sequenced was PBMCs. The source is a human donor in good health (CMV status not recorded). Some clones in this sample may be carry-over from other donors' samples. In DNA form, the CDR3 reads TGTGCCAGTAGTATGGGTCGGAACACTGAAGCTTTCTTT. Its translation is CASSMGRNTEAFF.